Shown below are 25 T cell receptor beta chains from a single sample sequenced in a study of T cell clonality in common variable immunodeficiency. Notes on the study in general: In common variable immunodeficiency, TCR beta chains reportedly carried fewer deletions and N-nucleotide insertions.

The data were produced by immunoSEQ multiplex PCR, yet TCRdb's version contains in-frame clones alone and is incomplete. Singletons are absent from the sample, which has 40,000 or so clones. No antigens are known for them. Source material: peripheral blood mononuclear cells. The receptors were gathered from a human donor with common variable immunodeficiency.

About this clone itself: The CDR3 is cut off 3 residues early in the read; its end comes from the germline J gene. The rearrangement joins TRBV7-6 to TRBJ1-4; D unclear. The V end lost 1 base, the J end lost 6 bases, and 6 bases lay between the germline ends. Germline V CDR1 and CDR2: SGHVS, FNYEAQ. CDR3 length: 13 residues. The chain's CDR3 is CASSLGADEKLFF. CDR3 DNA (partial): TGTGCCAGCAGCTTAGGGGCAGATGAAAAA.

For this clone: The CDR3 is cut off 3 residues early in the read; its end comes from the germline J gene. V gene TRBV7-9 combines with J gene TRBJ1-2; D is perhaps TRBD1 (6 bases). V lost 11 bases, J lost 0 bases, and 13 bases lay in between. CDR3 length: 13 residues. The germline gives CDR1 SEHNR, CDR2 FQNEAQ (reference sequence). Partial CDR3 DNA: TGTGCCGGGGGTGGGACAACTAACTATGGC. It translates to CAGGGTTNYG. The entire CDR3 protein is CAGGGTTNYGYTF.

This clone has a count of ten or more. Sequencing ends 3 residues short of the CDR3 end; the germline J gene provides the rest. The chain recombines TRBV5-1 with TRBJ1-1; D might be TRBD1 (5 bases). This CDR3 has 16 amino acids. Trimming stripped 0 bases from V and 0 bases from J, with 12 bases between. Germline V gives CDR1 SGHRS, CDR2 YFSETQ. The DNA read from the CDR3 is TGCGCCAGCAGCTTGGCTACGGGGGTTATGAACACTGAA. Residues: CASSLATGVMNTE. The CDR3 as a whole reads CASSLATGVMNTEAFF.

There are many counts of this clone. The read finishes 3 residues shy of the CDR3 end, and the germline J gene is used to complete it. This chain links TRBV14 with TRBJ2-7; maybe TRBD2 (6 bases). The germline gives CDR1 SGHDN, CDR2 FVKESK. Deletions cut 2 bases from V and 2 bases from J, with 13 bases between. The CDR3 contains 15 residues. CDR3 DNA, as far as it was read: TGTGCCAGCAGCCAAATGGGGGGATCAACCTACGAG. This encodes CASSQMGGSTYE. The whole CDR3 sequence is CASSQMGGSTYEQYF.

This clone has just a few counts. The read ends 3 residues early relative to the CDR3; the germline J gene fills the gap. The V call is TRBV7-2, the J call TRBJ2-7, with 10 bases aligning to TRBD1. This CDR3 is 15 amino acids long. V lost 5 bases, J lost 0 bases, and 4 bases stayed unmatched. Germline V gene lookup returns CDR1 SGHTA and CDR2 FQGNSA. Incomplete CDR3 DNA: TGTGCCAGCAGCCCCGGACAGGGGGGCTCCTACGAG. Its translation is CASSPGQGGSYE. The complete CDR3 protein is CASSPGQGGSYEQYF.

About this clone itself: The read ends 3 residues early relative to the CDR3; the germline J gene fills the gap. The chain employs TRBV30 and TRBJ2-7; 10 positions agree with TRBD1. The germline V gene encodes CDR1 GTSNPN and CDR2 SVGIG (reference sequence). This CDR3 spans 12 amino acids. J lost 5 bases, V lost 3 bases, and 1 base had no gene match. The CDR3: CAWRTGGHEQYF. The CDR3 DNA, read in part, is TGTGCCTGGAGGACAGGGGGCCACGAG.

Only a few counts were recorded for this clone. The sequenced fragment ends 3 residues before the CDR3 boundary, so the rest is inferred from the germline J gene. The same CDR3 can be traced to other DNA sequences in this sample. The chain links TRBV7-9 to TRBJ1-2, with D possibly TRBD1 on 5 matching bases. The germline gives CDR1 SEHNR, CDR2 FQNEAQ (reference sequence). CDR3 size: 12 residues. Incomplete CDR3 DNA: TGTGCCAGCAGCCCGGGGGGATACGGC. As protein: CASSPGGYG. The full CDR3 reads CASSPGGYGYTF.

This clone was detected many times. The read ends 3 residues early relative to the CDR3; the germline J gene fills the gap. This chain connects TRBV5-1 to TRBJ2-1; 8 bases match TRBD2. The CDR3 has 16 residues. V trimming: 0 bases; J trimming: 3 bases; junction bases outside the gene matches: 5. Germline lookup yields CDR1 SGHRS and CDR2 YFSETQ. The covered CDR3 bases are TGCGCCAGCAGCTTGGGGGTTAGCGGGAACTACAATGAG. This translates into CASSLGVSGNYNE. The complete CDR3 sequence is CASSLGVSGNYNEQFF.

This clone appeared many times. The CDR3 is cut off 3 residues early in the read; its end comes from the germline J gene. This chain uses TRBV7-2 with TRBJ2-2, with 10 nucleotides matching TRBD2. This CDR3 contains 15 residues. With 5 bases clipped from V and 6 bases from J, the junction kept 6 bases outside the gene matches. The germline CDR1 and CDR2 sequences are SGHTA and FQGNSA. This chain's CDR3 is CASSQREGASGELFF. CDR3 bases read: TGTGCCAGCAGCCAGCGGGAGGGGGCCTCCGGGGAG. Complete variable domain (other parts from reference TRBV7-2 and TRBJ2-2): GAGVSQSPSNKVTEKGKDVELRCDPISGHTALYWYRQSLGQGLEFLIYFQGNSAPDKSGLPSDRFSAERTGGSVSTLTIQRTQQEDSAVYLCASSQREGASGELFFGEGSRLTVL.

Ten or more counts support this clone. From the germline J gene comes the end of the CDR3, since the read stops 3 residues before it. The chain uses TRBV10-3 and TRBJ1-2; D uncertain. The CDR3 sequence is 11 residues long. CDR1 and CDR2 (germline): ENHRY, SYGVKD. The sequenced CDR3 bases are TGTGCCATCAGTGAACAGTTCGGC. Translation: CAISEQFG. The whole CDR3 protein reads CAISEQFGYTF.

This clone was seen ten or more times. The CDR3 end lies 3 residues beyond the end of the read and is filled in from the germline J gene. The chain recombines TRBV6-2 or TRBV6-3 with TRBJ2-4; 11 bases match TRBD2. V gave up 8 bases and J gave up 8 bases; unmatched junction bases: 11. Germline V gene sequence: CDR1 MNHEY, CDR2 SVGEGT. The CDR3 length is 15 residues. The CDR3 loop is CASGGSSGRRDIQYF. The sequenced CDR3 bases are TGTGCCAGCGGAGGCTCTAGCGGGAGGAGGGACATT.

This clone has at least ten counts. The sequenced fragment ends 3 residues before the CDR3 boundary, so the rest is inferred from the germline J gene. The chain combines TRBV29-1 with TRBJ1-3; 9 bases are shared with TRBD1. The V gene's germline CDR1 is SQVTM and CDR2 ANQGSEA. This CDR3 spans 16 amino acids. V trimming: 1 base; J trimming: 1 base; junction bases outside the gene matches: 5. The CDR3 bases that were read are TGCAGCGTTGAAGCGGACAGGGGACTTTCTGGAAACACC. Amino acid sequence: CSVEADRGLSGNT. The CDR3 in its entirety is CSVEADRGLSGNTIYF. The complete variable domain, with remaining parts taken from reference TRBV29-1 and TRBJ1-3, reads SAVISQKPSRDICQRGTSLTIQCQVDSQVTMMFWYRQQPGQSLTLIATANQGSEATYESGFVIDKFPISRPNLTFSTLTVSNMSPEDSSIYLCSVEADRGLSGNTIYFGEGSWLTVV.

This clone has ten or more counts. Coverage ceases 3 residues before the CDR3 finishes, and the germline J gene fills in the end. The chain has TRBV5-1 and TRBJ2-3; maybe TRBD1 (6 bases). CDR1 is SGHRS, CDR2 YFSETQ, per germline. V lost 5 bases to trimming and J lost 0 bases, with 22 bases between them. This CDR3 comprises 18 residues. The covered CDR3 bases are TGCGCCAGCAGACGCGACCCGGGCCGACAGGCTAGCACAGATACG. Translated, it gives CASRRDPGRQASTDT. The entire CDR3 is CASRRDPGRQASTDTQYF.

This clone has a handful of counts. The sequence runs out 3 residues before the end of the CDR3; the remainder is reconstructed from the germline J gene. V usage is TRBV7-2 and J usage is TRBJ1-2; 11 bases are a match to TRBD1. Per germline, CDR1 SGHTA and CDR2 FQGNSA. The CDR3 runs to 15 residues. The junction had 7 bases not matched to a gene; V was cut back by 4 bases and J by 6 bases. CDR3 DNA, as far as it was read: TGTGCCAGCAGCTCCCGGACAGGGGGCACACATGGC. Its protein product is CASSSRTGGTHG. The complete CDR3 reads CASSSRTGGTHGYTF.

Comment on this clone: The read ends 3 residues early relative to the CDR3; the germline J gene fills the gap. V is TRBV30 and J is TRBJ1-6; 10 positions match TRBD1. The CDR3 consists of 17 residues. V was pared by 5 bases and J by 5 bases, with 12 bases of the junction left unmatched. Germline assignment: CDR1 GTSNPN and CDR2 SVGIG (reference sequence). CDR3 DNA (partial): TGTGCCTGGGGGACAGGGGATCTCATGGTTGATAATTCACCC. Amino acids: CAWGTGDLMVDNSP. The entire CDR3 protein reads CAWGTGDLMVDNSPLHF.

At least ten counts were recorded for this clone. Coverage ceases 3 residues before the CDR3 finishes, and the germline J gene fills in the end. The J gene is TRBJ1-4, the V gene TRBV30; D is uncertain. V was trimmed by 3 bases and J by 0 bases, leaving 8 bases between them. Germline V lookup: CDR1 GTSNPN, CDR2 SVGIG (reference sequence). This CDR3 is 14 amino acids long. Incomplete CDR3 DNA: TGTGCCTGGAGGTTCGGGGCAACTAATGAAAAA. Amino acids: CAWRFGATNEK. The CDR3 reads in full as CAWRFGATNEKLFF. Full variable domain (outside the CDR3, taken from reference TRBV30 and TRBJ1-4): SQTIHQWPATLVQPVGSPLSLECTVEGTSNPNLYWYRQAAGRGLQLLFYSVGIGQISSEVPQNLSASRPQDRQFILSSKKLLLSDSGFYLCAWRFGATNEKLFFGSGTQLSVL.

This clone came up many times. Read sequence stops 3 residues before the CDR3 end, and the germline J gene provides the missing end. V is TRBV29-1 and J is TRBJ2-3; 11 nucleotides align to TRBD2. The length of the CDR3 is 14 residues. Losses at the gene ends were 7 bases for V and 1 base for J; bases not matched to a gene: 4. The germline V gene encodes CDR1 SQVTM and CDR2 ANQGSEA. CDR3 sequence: CSGLLAGGTDTQYF. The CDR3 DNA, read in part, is TGCAGCGGATTACTAGCGGGGGGCACAGATACG.

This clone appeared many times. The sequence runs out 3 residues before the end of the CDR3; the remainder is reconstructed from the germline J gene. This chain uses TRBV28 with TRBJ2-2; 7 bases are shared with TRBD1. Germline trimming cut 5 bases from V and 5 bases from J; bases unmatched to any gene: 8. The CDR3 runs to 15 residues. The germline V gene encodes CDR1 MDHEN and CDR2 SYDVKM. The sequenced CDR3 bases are TGTGCCAGCAGTGGGTCGACAGGGTTAACCGGGGAG. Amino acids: CASSGSTGLTGE. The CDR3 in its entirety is CASSGSTGLTGELFF. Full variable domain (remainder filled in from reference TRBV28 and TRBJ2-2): DVKVTQSSRYLVKRTGEKVFLECVQDMDHENMFWYRQDPGLGLRLIYFSYDVKMKEKGDIPEGYSVSREKKERFSLILESASTNQTSMYLCASSGSTGLTGELFFGEGSRLTVL.

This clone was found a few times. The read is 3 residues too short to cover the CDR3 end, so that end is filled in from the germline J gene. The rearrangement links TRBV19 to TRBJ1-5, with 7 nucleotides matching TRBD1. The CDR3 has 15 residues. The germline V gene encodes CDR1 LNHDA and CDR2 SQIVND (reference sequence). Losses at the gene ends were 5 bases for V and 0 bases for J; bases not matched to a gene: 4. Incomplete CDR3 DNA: TGTGCCAGTAGTCACGGACAGGTTAGCAATCAGCCC. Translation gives CASSHGQVSNQP. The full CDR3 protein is CASSHGQVSNQPQHF.

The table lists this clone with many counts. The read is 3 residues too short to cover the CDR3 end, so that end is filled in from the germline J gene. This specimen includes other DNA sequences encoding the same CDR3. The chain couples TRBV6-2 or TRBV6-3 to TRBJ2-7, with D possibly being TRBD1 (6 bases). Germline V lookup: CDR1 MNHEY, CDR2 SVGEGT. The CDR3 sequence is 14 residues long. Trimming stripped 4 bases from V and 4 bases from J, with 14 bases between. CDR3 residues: CASSSAQGTYEQYF. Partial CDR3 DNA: TGTGCCAGCAGTTCCGCACAGGGAACTTACGAG.

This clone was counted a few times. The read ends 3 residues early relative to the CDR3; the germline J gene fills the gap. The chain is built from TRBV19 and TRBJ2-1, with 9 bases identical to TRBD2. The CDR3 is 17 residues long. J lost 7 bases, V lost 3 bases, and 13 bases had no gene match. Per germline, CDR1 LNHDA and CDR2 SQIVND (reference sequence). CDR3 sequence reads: CASSISPWAGGKNEQFF. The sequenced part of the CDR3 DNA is TGTGCCAGTAGTATCTCCCCTTGGGCGGGAGGGAAGAATGAG.

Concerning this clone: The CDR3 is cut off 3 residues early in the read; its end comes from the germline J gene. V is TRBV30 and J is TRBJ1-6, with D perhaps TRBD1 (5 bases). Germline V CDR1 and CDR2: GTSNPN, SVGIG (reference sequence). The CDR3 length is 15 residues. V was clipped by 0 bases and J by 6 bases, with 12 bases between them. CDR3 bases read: TGTGCCTGGAGTGTCGGGAGGGGCTTTAATTCACCC. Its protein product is CAWSVGRGFNSP. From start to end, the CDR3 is CAWSVGRGFNSPLHF.

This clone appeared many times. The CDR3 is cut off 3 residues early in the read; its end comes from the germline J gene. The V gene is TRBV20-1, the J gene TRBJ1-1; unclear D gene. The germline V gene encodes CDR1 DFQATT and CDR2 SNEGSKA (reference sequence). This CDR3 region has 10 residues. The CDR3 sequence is CSARVAEAFF. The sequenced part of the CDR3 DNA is TGCAGTGCTAGAGTAGCAGAA.

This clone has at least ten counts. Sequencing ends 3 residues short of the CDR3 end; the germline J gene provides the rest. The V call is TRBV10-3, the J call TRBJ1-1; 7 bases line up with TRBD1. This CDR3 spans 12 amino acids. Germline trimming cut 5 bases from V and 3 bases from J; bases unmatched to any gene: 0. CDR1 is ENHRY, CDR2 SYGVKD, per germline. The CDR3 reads CAISTGDTEAFF. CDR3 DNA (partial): TGTGCCATCAGTACAGGGGACACTGAA.

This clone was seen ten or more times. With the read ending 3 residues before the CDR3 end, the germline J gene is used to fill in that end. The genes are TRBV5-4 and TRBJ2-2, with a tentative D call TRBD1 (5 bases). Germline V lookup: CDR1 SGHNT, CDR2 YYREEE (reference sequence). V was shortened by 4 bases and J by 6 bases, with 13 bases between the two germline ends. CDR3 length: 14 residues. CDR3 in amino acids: CASSRTTGAGELFF. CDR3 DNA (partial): TGTGCCAGCAGCCGGACAACAGGTGCCGGGGAG.